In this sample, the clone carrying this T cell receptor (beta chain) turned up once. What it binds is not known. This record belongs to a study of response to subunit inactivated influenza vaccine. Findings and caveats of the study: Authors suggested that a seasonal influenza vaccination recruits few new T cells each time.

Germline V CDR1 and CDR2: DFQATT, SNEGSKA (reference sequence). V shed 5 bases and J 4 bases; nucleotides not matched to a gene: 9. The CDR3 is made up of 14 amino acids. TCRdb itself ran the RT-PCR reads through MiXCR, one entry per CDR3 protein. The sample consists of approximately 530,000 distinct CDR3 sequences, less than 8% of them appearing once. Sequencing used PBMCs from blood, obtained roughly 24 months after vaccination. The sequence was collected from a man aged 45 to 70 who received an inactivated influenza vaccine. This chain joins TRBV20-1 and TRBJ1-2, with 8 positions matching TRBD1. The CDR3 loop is CSAHTGGLAYGYTF. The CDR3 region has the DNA TGCAGTGCTCATACAGGGGGGCTGGCCTATGGCTACACCTTC.